This entry is about one T cell receptor (beta chain). These data are taken from a study of CD8 T cells in Susac syndrome. The CDR3 sequence is 18 residues long. Trimming removed 2 bases at V and 0 bases at J, with 19 bases between. Germline CDR1 is ENHRY and CDR2 is SYGVKD. An amount of RNA that ranged from roughly 0.45 to 1 ug was reverse transcribed with random hexamers. TCRdb fed the immunoSEQ multiplex PCR reads into MiXCR, producing one record per CDR3 protein. The sample shows tens of thousands of distinct CDR3 sequences, roughly 93% of them seen only once. Sequencing used CD8+ T cells from PBMCs. The chain employs TRBV10-3 and TRBJ2-5; possibly TRBD1 for D (6 bases). This TCR came from a human donor in good health. The CDR3 nucleotides are TGTGCCATCAGTGAGGGACAGAGCCCCGAGTTCTACCAAGAGACCCAGTACTTC. Encoded protein: CAISEGQSPEFYQETQYF.